This TCR beta chain was found in a study of spatial heterogeneity in lung cancer. At the level of the study: Consistent detection of more beta-chain than alpha-chain sequences was observed.

The CDR3 spans 12 residues. Germline V lookup: CDR1 ENHRY, CDR2 SYGVKD. V was shortened by 4 bases and J by 3 bases, with 3 bases between the two germline ends. TCRdb reprocessed the 5' RACE reads via MiXCR and lists one record per CDR3 protein. The table lists roughly 70,000 distinct CDR3 sequences, around 8.9% of them singletons. Described time point: blood at routine non-recurrence follow-up after resection. The sequenced material consisted of unsorted whole RNA from tumor, nontumor lung or frozen PBMC. This clonotype was detected many times. The sequence was obtained from a female donor with early-stage non-small cell lung cancer. The chain uses TRBV10-3 and TRBJ2-2; D is uncertain. The specimen comprised PBMCs, sampled at follow-up. CDR3 sequence: CAISVDTGELFF. The CDR3 nucleotides are TGTGCCATCAGTGTAGACACCGGGGAGCTGTTTTTT.